This T cell receptor (beta chain) appears in the sequencing data of a study of blood T cell repertoires in COVID-19. On the study more broadly: The cDNA or gDNA used as material had been derived from T cells, B-cell-depleted T cells, or PBMCs.

In its sample, this clone was seen once. Original processing notes: Reference gene primer amplification gave nucleated cell count estimates. Repertoires were generated with immunoSEQ multiplex PCR, while TCRdb's copy carries only in-frame clones and drops some. V and J calls and clone size are as listed in that table; D and trimming were resolved from the DNA. The profile covers 85,000 to 100,000 clones, with about nine tenths appearing a single time and around a quarter taken by the ten largest. The V and J ends lost 6 bases and 7 bases respectively, with 10 bases between them. This CDR3 has 13 amino acids. CDR1 is MNHEY and CDR2 is SVGAGI in the germline V gene.

The chain carries TRBV6-5 and TRBJ1-6; D may be TRBD1 (6 bases). The sequenced sample was peripheral blood. This TCR was recovered from a man in his fifties or sixties with active or convalescent COVID-19. The DNA of the CDR3 is TGTGCCAGCAGGAGACAGGAGAATTCACCCCTCCACTTT. It yields the protein CASRRQENSPLHF.